The 13 T cell receptor beta chains below were found in one sample sequenced in a study of blood T cell repertoires in COVID-19. Assay used: immunoSEQ multiplex PCR; TCRdb lists only in-frame clones, some missing. The data hold some 45,000 clones, with approximately 80% observed a single time. What was sequenced was peripheral blood. These receptors all come from a human donor in a cohort sampled during active COVID-19.

The chain couples TRBV5-1 to TRBJ1-1, with a tentative D call TRBD1 (5 bases). V dropped 8 bases and J dropped 1 base, with 15 bases sitting between them. Germline-derived CDR1 and CDR2 are SGHRS and YFSETQ. The CDR3 sequence is 14 residues long. CDR3 nucleotides: TGCGCCAGTTCCTTAACTACAGGGAACACTGAAGCTTTCTTT. Residues: CASSLTTGNTEAFF.

This clone was observed once. The gene calls are TRBV6-6 and TRBJ2-7; perhaps TRBD1 as D (6 bases). The CDR3 covers 16 residues. V was clipped by 2 bases and J by 0 bases, with 14 bases between them. Germline values: CDR1 MNHNY, CDR2 SVGAGI (reference sequence). Here the CDR3 reads CASSYAGGTSSYEQYF. As DNA, the CDR3 is TGTGCCAGCAGTTACGCTGGGGGCACGAGCTCCTACGAGCAGTACTTC.

CDR3 coding DNA: TGTGCCAGCAGCCCGACTAGCGCCAACTACAATGAGCAGTTCTTC. It specifies CASSPTSANYNEQFF. V and J are TRBV6-5 and TRBJ2-1; 8 positions agree with TRBD2. CDR1 is MNHEY and CDR2 is SVGAGI in the germline V gene. After removal of 6 bases from V and 3 bases from J, the junction contained 7 bases not matched to a gene. This CDR3 has 15 residues.

This clone has only a few counts. This chain joins TRBV30 and TRBJ2-2; D gene uncertain. The CDR3 is 13 residues long. Germline V CDR1 and CDR2: GTSNPN, SVGIG (reference sequence). The V end lost 0 bases, the J end lost 5 bases, and 7 bases lay between the germline ends. CDR3 sequence (DNA): TGTGCCTGGAGTGTGGAGAGAACCGGGGAGCTGTTTTTT. Translating gives CAWSVERTGELFF.

The gene calls are TRBV6-6 and TRBJ2-5, with D possibly matching TRBD1 (6 bases). Germline V gene lookup returns CDR1 MNHNY and CDR2 SVGAGI (reference sequence). Trimming cost V 6 bases and J 5 bases, with 13 bases left between them. The CDR3 covers 13 residues. CDR3 nucleotides: TGTGCCAGCAGCAGTCAGGGGCAGGAGACCCAGTACTTC. It codes for CASSSQGQETQYF.

The chain employs TRBV24-1 and TRBJ1-2; 9 positions match TRBD1. CDR1 is KGHDR, CDR2 SFDVKD, per germline. V lost 4 bases, J lost 2 bases, and 4 bases stayed unmatched. This CDR3 is built from 15 residues. The CDR3 DNA reads TGTGCCACCAGTGAATCCGGACAGGGGAACTATGGCTACACCTTC. It codes for CATSESGQGNYGYTF.

The rearrangement links TRBV12-3 or TRBV12-4 to TRBJ2-7; TRBD2 aligns across 7 bases. This CDR3 has 13 amino acids. With 6 bases clipped from V and 5 bases from J, the junction kept 7 bases outside the gene matches. The CDR3 sequence is CASRPGGEDEQYF. The DNA for the CDR3 is TGTGCCAGCAGACCTGGGGGGGAGGACGAGCAGTACTTC.

The rearrangement uses TRBV18 and TRBJ2-1; 8 positions match TRBD2. The CDR3 loop spans 16 amino acids. The V gene end was trimmed by 2 bases and the J gene end by 5 bases; junction bases not matched to a gene: 8. Germline V gene data show CDR1 as KGHSH and CDR2 as LQKENI. The CDR3 here is CASSPTAGGTHNEQFF. DNA of the CDR3: TGTGCCAGCTCACCAACGGCGGGAGGAACCCACAATGAGCAGTTCTTC.

The V gene is TRBV7-2, the J gene TRBJ2-3, with a weak D call TRBD1 (5 bases). The CDR3 spans 15 residues. Per the germline V gene, CDR1 is SGHTA and CDR2 is FQGNSA. V dropped 2 bases and J dropped 1 base, with 10 bases sitting between them. The CDR3 loop is CASSLFTRGTDTQYF. CDR3 DNA sequence: TGTGCCAGCAGCTTATTCACCAGGGGCACAGATACGCAGTATTTT.

V gene TRBV7-2 combines with J gene TRBJ2-1; weak D call: TRBD2 (7 bases). Trimming shortened V by 4 bases and J by 10 bases, and 23 bases separated the two germline ends. CDR1 is SGHTA, CDR2 FQGNSA, per germline. The CDR3 is 16 residues long. The CDR3 sequence: CASSSTLRPWGGEQFF. The DNA of the CDR3 is TGTGCCAGCAGCTCGACCCTACGCCCTTGGGGGGGCGAGCAGTTCTTC. Full variable domain (remainder filled in from reference TRBV7-2 and TRBJ2-1): GAGVSQSPSNKVTEKGKDVELRCDPISGHTALYWYRQSLGQGLEFLIYFQGNSAPDKSGLPSDRFSAERTGGSVSTLTIQRTQQEDSAVYLCASSSTLRPWGGEQFFGPGTRLTVL.

The chain recombines TRBV19 with TRBJ1-1; TRBD1 agrees at 9 bases. The CDR3 covers 15 residues. Per the germline V gene, CDR1 is LNHDA and CDR2 is SQIVND (reference sequence). The junction had 10 bases not matched to a gene; V was cut back by 1 base and J by 10 bases. The CDR3 sequence is CASSIATGGSPPAFF. For the CDR3, the DNA is TGTGCCAGTAGTATAGCGACAGGGGGTTCTCCCCCAGCTTTCTTT.

This clone was detected only once. The gene calls are TRBV9 and TRBJ2-1, with D perhaps TRBD1 (6 bases). The germline V gene has CDR1 SGDLS and CDR2 YYNGEE. The V and J ends lost 0 bases and 6 bases respectively, with 16 bases between them. The CDR3 sequence is 16 residues long. The CDR3 here is CASSVAAQGVSNEQFF. The CDR3, as DNA: TGTGCCAGCAGCGTAGCAGCACAGGGTGTTAGCAATGAGCAGTTCTTC.

The V and J genes are TRBV28 and TRBJ2-1; D is perhaps TRBD1 (6 bases). Germline V lookup: CDR1 MDHEN, CDR2 SYDVKM. The V gene lost 7 bases and the J gene lost 2 bases, with 21 bases spanning the gap. This CDR3 contains 17 residues. CDR3 sequence: CASTASGTRAPYNEQFF. DNA of the CDR3: TGTGCCAGCACCGCATCCGGGACAAGGGCCCCCTACAATGAGCAGTTCTTC.